This T cell receptor (beta chain) was captured in a study of T cells in Graves' hyperthyroidism and ophthalmopathy. RNA transcripts were the template for amplifying TCR beta CDR3 regions. First-round RT-PCR targeting the TCR CDR3 was performed with the HTBI primer set. TCRdb redid the calling of the multiplex PCR reads with MiXCR, one entry per CDR3 protein. The sample consists of under 400,000 distinct CDR3 sequences, about 20% of them appearing once. In germline, CDR1 is ENHRY, CDR2 SYGVKD. V shed 0 bases and J 6 bases; nucleotides not matched to a gene: 7. The CDR3 consists of 15 residues. About this clonotype: Being one base from a much bigger clone, this may be a read error.

This clonotype originated in a woman aged 45 to 65 with Graves' hyperthyroidism. The sequencing input was blood. The chain uses TRBV10-3 and TRBJ1-1, with 7 bases matching TRBD1. In DNA, the CDR3 is TGTGCCATCAGTGAGTCGGGACAGATGGACGCTGAAGCTTTCTTT. Amino acid sequence: CAISESGQMDAEAFF.